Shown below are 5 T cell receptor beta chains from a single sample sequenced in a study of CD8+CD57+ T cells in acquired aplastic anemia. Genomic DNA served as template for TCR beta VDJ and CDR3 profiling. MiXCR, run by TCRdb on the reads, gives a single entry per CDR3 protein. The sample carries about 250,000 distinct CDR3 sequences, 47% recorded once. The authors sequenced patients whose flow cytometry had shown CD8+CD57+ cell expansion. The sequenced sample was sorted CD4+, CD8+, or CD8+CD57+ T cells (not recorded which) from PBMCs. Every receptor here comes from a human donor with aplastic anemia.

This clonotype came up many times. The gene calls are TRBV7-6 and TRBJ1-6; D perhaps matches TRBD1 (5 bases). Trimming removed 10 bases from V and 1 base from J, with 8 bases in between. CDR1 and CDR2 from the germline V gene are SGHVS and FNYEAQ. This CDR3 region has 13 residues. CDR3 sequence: CATGGSYNSPLHF. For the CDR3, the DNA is TGTGCCACGGGGGGGTCCTATAATTCACCCCTCCACTTT. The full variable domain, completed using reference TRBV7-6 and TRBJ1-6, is GAGVSQSPRYKVTKRGQDVALRCDPISGHVSLYWYRQALGQGPEFLTYFNYEAQQDKSGLPNDRFSAERPEGSISTLTIQRTEQRDSAMYRCATGGSYNSPLHFGNGTRLTVT.

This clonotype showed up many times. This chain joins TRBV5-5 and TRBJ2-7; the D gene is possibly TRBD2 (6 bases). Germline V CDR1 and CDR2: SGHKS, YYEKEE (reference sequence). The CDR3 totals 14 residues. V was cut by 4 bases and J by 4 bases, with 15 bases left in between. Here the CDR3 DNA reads TGTGCCAGCAGCAAGGGACTCAATAAATACGAGCAGTACTTC. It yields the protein CASSKGLNKYEQYF.

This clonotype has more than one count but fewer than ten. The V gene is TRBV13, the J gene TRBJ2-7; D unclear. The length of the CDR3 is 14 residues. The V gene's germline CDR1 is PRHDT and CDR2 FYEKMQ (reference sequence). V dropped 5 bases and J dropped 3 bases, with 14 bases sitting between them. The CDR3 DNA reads TGTGCCAGCAGCGTAAGGCCCGCAGACTACGAGCAGTACTTC. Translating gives CASSVRPADYEQYF.

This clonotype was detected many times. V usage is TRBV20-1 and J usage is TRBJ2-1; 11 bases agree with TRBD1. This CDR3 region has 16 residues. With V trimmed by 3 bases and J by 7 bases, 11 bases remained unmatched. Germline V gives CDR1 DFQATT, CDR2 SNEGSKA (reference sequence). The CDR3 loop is CSARPYRDRGVNEQFF. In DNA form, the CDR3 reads TGCAGTGCTAGGCCCTATAGGGACAGGGGGGTGAATGAGCAGTTCTTC.

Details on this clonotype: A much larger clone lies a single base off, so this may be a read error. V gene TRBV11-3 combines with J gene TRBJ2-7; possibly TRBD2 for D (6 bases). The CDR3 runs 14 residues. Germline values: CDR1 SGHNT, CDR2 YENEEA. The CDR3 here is CASSFVAGNYKQYF. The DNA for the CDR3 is TGTGCCAGCAGCTTCGTGGCGGGGAACTACAAGCAGTACTTC.